This T cell receptor beta chain was captured by sequencing in a study of CXCR3-negative and CXCR3-positive naive CD8 T cells. Study-level information: Across all libraries, TRB reads numbered approximately 140 million, with about 1.5 +/- 0.3 million in each library. General observations from the study: Comparably high diversity marked both naive subsets, whereas memory CD8+ cells had much lower diversity. Naive CXCR3-positive cells had TRB CDR3s more hydrophobic than those of CXCR3-negative naive cells.

As to this clonotype: What it binds is not known.

Germline values: CDR1 SGHVS, CDR2 FQNEAQ. The CDR3 has 12 residues. Via 5' RACE with UMI labels, TRB cDNA libraries were prepared. Each CDR3 protein gets one entry in TCRdb, which reprocessed the 5' RACE reads and gives no DNA. The listing records over 50,000 distinct CDR3 sequences. The clonotype comes from a human donor in good health. Some clones in this sample may be carry-over from other donors' samples. The source material was naive CXCR3+ CD8+ T cells from blood. This sample's subset: CD45RO-CCR7+CD27+CD95- naive CD8+ T cells expressing CXCR3 (TNR3+). V and J are TRBV7-8 and TRBJ2-1; the TCRdb call, TRBD2, lacks DNA for checking. Here the CDR3 reads CASISSVNEQFF.